These 19 T cell receptor beta chains were sequenced from one sample in a study of Ad26.COV2.S vaccination and SARS-CoV-2 variants. TCRdb's copy holds only in-frame clones and misses some; the assay was immunoSEQ multiplex PCR. The sample lists about 400,000 clones, about 83% occurring once. Noted treatment: around 19 received Ad26.COV2.S at low or high dose, single or two shots; roughly five received placebo; per-sample allocation not given. Day 63 after the first injection of vaccine or placebo was the sampling time. This material consisted of peripheral blood, taken in a trial of Ad26.COV2.S vaccine versus placebo. These receptors were collected from a person aged 18-60 years who received the Ad26.COV2.S COVID-19 vaccine or a placebo.

This clone was detected only once. Other DNA sequences in the sample encode the same CDR3. The chain combines TRBV29-1 with TRBJ1-5; possible D gene TRBD1, 6 bases. Germline V CDR1 and CDR2: SQVTM, ANQGSEA. Trimming took 4 bases from V and 3 from J, leaving 10 bases between them. There are 13 residues in the CDR3. The CDR3, as DNA: TGCAGCGTTGGTAGGGGGTCCAATCAGCCCCAGCATTTT. Translated, it gives CSVGRGSNQPQHF.

The J gene is TRBJ2-1, the V gene TRBV27; 7 bases fit TRBD1. The CDR3 loop spans 15 amino acids. From germline, CDR1 is MNHEY and CDR2 SMNVEV (reference sequence). V was clipped by 2 bases and J by 4 bases; unmatched bases: 5. The DNA of the CDR3 is TGTGCCAGCAGTTTAGGTACAGGGGCGTACAATGAGCAGTTCTTC. Translated, it gives CASSLGTGAYNEQFF.

The sample holds a few counts of this clone. This chain joins TRBV6-6 and TRBJ1-6; D perhaps matches TRBD1 (5 bases). V was trimmed by 6 bases and J by 14 bases, leaving 23 bases between them. Germline V CDR1 and CDR2: MNHNY, SVGAGI (reference sequence). This CDR3 spans 15 amino acids. The CDR3 region is CASRDRDGLSGALHF. The DNA for the CDR3 is TGTGCCAGCAGGGACCGGGACGGTCTCTCGGGGGCCCTCCACTTT.

Only one count was recorded for this clone. This chain links TRBV5-1 with TRBJ1-5, with TRBD1 as a possible D gene (5 bases). Germline CDR1 and CDR2: SGHRS and YFSETQ. V dropped 4 bases and J dropped 6 bases, with 11 bases sitting between them. This CDR3 contains 13 residues. CDR3 region: CASSPEGTQPQHF. As DNA, the CDR3 is TGCGCCAGCAGCCCGGAGGGGACTCAGCCCCAGCATTTT.

The chain is built from TRBV13 and TRBJ2-1; no clear D. Trimming stripped 7 bases from V and 10 bases from J, with 14 bases between. The length of the CDR3 is 12 residues. Looked up from germline, CDR1 is PRHDT and CDR2 is FYEKMQ (reference sequence). In DNA, the CDR3 is TGTGCCAGCACACCCTATCGGGCCGAGCAGTTCTTC. Translated: CASTPYRAEQFF. The variable domain in full, with the rest retrieved from reference TRBV13 and TRBJ2-1, is AAGVIQSPRHLIKEKRETATLKCYPIPRHDTVYWYQQGPGQDPQFLISFYEKMQSDKGSIPDRFSAQQFSDYHSELNMSSLELGDSALYFCASTPYRAEQFFGPGTRLTVL.

The chain carries TRBV12-5 and TRBJ2-7; D may be TRBD1 or TRBD2 (5 bases each). Between the trimmed V and J ends, which lost 3 bases and 6 bases, there was a span of 9 bases. Germline values: CDR1 LGHNT, CDR2 FRNRAP. The CDR3 covers 12 residues. CDR3 sequence: CASGFAGAEQYF. CDR3 nucleotides: TGTGCTAGTGGTTTCGCCGGGGCCGAGCAGTACTTC. Supplemented by reference TRBV12-5 and TRBJ2-7, the full variable domain reads DARVTQTPRHKVTEMGQEVTMRCQPILGHNTVFWYRQTMMQGLELLAYFRNRAPLDDSGMPKDRFSAEMPDATLATLKIQPSEPRDSAVYFCASGFAGAEQYFGPGTRLTVT.

The chain is built from TRBV15 and TRBJ2-2; D remains unclear. The germline gives CDR1 LNHNV, CDR2 YYDKDF (reference sequence). The V end was cut by 3 bases, the J end by 5 bases, with 10 bases between. This CDR3 is 14 amino acids long. The DNA of the CDR3 is TGTGCCACCAGCAGGGCATCCCTAACCGGGGAGCTGTTTTTT. Amino acid sequence: CATSRASLTGELFF. The full variable domain, in which reference TRBV15 and TRBJ2-2 provide the parts outside the CDR3, is DAMVIQNPRYQVTQFGKPVTLSCSQTLNHNVMYWYQQKSSQAPKLLFHYYDKDFNNEADTPDNFQSRRPNTSFCFLDIRSPGLGDTAMYLCATSRASLTGELFFGEGSRLTVL.

CDR3 amino acids: CASSLDVNEQFF. CDR3 coding DNA: TGTGCCAGCAGTTTGGACGTAAATGAGCAGTTCTTC. This chain connects TRBV12-3 or TRBV12-4 to TRBJ2-1; no definite D call. Trimming removed 3 bases at V and 7 bases at J, with 7 bases between. The CDR3 spans 12 residues.

The chain uses TRBV18 and TRBJ2-1, with D perhaps given as TRBD1 or TRBD2 (5 bases each). The CDR3 has 14 residues. V was shortened by 4 bases and J by 2 bases, with 9 bases between the two germline ends. Germline CDR1 is KGHSH and CDR2 is LQKENI. DNA for the CDR3: TGTGCCAGCTCACTATCGGGACCCTACAATGAGCAGTTCTTC. Translating it yields CASSLSGPYNEQFF.

This chain connects TRBV6-2 or TRBV6-3 to TRBJ1-2; TRBD1 aligns across 7 bases. Germline loops: CDR1 MNHEY, CDR2 SVGEGT. V lost 2 bases and J lost 4; bases outside the gene matches: 7. The CDR3 spans 15 residues. CDR3 coding DNA: TGTGCCAGCAGTTACGTGACAGGGTCGGTCTATGGCTACACCTTC. Translating gives CASSYVTGSVYGYTF.

There are a few counts of this clone. J is TRBJ2-2 and V is TRBV19; no reliable D call. Between the trimmed V and J ends, which lost 6 bases and 4 bases, there was a span of 12 bases. This CDR3 comprises 14 residues. In germline, CDR1 is LNHDA, CDR2 SQIVND (reference sequence). The DNA of the CDR3 is TGTGCCAGTAGATCCAGTAGGATCACCGGGGAGCTGTTTTTT. Its protein product is CASRSSRITGELFF.

V gene TRBV30 combines with J gene TRBJ2-3; TRBD2 aligns across 7 bases. The CDR3 sequence is 15 residues long. The germline CDR1 and CDR2 sequences are GTSNPN and SVGIG (reference sequence). The junction had 12 bases not matched to a gene; V was cut back by 6 bases and J by 3 bases. The CDR3: CACPTTSGGTDTQYF. CDR3 DNA: TGTGCCTGCCCAACTACTTCCGGGGGGACAGATACGCAGTATTTT. The variable domain in full, with the rest retrieved from reference TRBV30 and TRBJ2-3, is SQTIHQWPATLVQPVGSPLSLECTVEGTSNPNLYWYRQAAGRGLQLLFYSVGIGQISSEVPQNLSASRPQDRQFILSSKKLLLSDSGFYLCACPTTSGGTDTQYFGPGTRLTVL.

The chain joins TRBV5-6 to TRBJ1-2, with D perhaps matching TRBD1 (5 bases). Germline V gene data show CDR1 as SGHDT and CDR2 as YYEEEE. V lost 4 bases and J lost 4, with 8 bases in between. This CDR3 has 12 amino acids. The CDR3 region is CASSVGGYGYTF. CDR3 bases: TGTGCCAGCAGCGTGGGGGGCTATGGCTACACCTTC.

The rearrangement joins TRBV7-6 to TRBJ1-1, with D tentatively TRBD1 (5 bases). Germline lookup yields CDR1 SGHVS and CDR2 FNYEAQ. Trimming removed 1 base at V and 3 bases at J, with 9 bases between. The CDR3 has 14 amino acids. The CDR3 DNA reads as TGTGCCAGCAGCTTAGGGGACGGTTACACTGAAGCTTTCTTT. Amino acid sequence: CASSLGDGYTEAFF.

V and J are TRBV6-5 and TRBJ2-7; D unresolved. The CDR3 length is 11 residues. Germline loops: CDR1 MNHEY, CDR2 SVGAGI. The ends were cut back, 6 bases at V and 5 bases at J, with 8 bases in the middle. CDR3 sequence: CASSLHDEQYF. The CDR3 DNA reads TGTGCCAGCAGCTTACACGACGAGCAGTACTTC.

The chain recombines TRBV18 with TRBJ2-1, with D hard to call. The germline V gene has CDR1 KGHSH and CDR2 LQKENI. Trimming stripped 1 base from V and 0 bases from J, with 7 bases between. The CDR3 is 15 amino acids. This chain's CDR3 is CASSPLVGSYNEQFF. For the CDR3, the DNA is TGTGCCAGCTCACCACTGGTTGGCTCCTACAATGAGCAGTTCTTC.

This clone was observed once. The junction departs from germline at one end; a sequencing error may be responsible. Different DNA sequences within this sample yield the same CDR3. V is TRBV7-8 and J is TRBJ1-6; D remains unclear. The CDR3 is made up of 14 amino acids. Germline CDR1 reads SGHVS; CDR2 reads FQNEAQ. The CDR3 nucleotides read TGTGCCAGCAGCTTTAGCGGGGTTGGTTCACCCCTCCATTTT. Protein: CASSFSGVGSPLHF.

The chain couples TRBV6-6 to TRBJ1-6, with 9 bases lining up with TRBD1. CDR3 length equals 15 residues. The germline V gene has CDR1 MNHNY and CDR2 SVGAGI (reference sequence). V was clipped by 2 bases and J by 7 bases; unmatched bases: 3. The CDR3 coding sequence is TGTGCCAGCAGTTACGGGGGACAGGGAAATTCACCCCTCCACTTT. This gives the protein CASSYGGQGNSPLHF.

The V and J genes are TRBV6-5 and TRBJ1-5; perhaps TRBD1 as D (5 bases). This CDR3 region has 13 residues. V was cut by 6 bases and J by 8 bases, with 14 bases left in between. CDR1 is MNHEY and CDR2 is SVGAGI in the germline V gene. CDR3 DNA: TGTGCCAGCAGACCCTTAGGGGAGAAGCCCCAGCATTTT. It codes for CASRPLGEKPQHF.